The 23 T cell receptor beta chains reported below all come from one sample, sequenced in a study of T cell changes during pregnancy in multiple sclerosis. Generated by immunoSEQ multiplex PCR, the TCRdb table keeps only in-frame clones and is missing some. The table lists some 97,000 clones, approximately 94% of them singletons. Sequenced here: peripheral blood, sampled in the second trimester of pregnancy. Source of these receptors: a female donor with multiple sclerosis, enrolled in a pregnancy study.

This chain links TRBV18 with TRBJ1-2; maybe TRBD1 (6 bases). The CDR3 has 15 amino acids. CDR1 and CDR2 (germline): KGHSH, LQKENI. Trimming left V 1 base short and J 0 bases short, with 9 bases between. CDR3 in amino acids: CASSPLHRANYGYTF. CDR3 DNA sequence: TGTGCCAGCTCACCACTACACAGGGCTAACTATGGCTACACCTTC.

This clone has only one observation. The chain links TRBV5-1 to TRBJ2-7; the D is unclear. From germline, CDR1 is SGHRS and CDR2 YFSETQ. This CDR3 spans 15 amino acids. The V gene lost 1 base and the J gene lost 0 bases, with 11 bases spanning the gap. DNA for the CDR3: TGCGCCAGCAGCTTGTTAGCCCAGAGCTCCTACGAGCAGTACTTC. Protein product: CASSLLAQSSYEQYF.

The CDR3 DNA sequence: TGTGCCAGCAGTGAATGGCAGGGGGAAGGAAACACCATATATTTT. Translating it yields CASSEWQGEGNTIYF. This rearrangement joins TRBV2 to TRBJ1-3; TRBD1 matches 7 bases. The junction had 5 bases not matched to a gene; V was cut back by 2 bases and J by 4 bases. The CDR3 has 15 residues. CDR1 is SNHLY, CDR2 FYNNEI, per germline.

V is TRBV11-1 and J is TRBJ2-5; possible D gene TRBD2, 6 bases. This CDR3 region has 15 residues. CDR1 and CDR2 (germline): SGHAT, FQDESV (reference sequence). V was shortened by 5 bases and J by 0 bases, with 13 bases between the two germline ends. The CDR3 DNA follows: TGTGCCAGCAGCCCGCGTCGGGGGTACCAAGAGACCCAGTACTTC. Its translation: CASSPRRGYQETQYF.

CDR3 nucleotide sequence: TGTGCCAGCAGTTGGGGGGGGGCCAACACCGGGGAGCTGTTTTTT. Translation: CASSWGGANTGELFF. The chain carries TRBV28 and TRBJ2-2, with D perhaps TRBD2 (7 bases). The CDR3 is 15 amino acids. V lost 4 bases and J 2 bases, leaving 11 bases between the germline ends. Germline loops: CDR1 MDHEN, CDR2 SYDVKM. Using reference TRBV28 and TRBJ2-2 for the parts outside the CDR3, the full variable domain is DVKVTQSSRYLVKRTGEKVFLECVQDMDHENMFWYRQDPGLGLRLIYFSYDVKMKEKGDIPEGYSVSREKKERFSLILESASTNQTSMYLCASSWGGANTGELFFGEGSRLTVL.

The DNA of the CDR3 is TGTGCCAGTAGTCCCTGGGACAGGTCCGGAGGAAATCAGCCCCAGCATTTT. It translates to CASSPWDRSGGNQPQHF. V and J are TRBV19 and TRBJ1-5, with 8 bases fitting TRBD1. In germline, CDR1 is LNHDA, CDR2 SQIVND (reference sequence). The CDR3 extends over 17 amino acids. V trimming: 5 bases; J trimming: 4 bases; junction bases outside the gene matches: 13.

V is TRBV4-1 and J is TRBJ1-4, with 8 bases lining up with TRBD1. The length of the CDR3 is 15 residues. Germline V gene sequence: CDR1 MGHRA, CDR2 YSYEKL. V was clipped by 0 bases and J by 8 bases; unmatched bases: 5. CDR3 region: CASSQDPPGGEKLFF. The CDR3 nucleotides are TGCGCCAGCAGCCAAGACCCCCCAGGGGGCGAAAAACTGTTTTTT.

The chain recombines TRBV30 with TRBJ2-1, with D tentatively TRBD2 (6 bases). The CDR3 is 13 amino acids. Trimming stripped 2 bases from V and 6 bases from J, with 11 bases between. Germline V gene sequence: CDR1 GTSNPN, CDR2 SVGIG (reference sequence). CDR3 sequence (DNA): TGTGCCTGGAGTCCCCTAGCGACCAATGAGCAGTTCTTC. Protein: CAWSPLATNEQFF.

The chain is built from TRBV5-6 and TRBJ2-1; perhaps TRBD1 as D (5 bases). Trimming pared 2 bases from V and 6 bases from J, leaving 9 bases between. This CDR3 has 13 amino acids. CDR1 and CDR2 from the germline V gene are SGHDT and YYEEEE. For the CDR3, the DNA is TGTGCCAGCAGCTTTCAACAGGTCAATGAGCAGTTCTTC. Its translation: CASSFQQVNEQFF. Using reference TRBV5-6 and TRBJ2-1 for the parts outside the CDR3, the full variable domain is DAGVTQSPTHLIKTRGQQVTLRCSPKSGHDTVSWYQQALGQGPQFIFQYYEEEERQRGNFPDRFSGHQFPNYSSELNVNALLLGDSALYLCASSFQQVNEQFFGPGTRLTVL.

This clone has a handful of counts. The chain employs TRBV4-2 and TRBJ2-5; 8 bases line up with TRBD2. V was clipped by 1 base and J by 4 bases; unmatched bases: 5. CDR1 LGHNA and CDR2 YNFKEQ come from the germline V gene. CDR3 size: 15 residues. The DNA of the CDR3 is TGTGCCAGCAGCCAAGTAGCCAGCGGGAGAGAGACCCAGTACTTC. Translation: CASSQVASGRETQYF.

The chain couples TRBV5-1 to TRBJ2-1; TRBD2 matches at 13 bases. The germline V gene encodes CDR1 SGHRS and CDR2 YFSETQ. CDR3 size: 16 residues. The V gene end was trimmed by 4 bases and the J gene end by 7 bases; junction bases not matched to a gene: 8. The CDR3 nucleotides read TGCGCCAGCAGCGACAGGACTAGCGGGAGTATAAATGAGCAGTTCTTC. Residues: CASSDRTSGSINEQFF.

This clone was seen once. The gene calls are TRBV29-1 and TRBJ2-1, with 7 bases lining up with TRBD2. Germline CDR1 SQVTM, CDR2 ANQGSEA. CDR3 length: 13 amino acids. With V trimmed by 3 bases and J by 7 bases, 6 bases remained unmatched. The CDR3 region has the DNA TGCAGCGTTGAGTACGGGAGGATGAATGAGCAGTTCTTC. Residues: CSVEYGRMNEQFF.

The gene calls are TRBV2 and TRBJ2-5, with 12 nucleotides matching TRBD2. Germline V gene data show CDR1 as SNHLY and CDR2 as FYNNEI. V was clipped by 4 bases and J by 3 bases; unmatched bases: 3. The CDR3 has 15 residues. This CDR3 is CASSARLAGEETQYF. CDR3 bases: TGTGCCAGCAGTGCGAGACTAGCGGGGGAAGAGACCCAGTACTTC.

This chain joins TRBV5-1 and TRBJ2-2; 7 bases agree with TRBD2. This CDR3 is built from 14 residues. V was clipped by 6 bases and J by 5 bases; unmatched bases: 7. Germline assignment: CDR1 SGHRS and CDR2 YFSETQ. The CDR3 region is CASKPGGGTGELFF. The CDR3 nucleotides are TGCGCCAGCAAACCGGGGGGTGGGACCGGGGAGCTGTTTTTT.

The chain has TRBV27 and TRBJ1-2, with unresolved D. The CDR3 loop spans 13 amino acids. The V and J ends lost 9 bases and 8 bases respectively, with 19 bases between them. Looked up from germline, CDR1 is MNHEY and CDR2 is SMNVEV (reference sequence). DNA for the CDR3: TGTGCCAGTTCACGGAAGGGTTCGGGAGGCTACACCTTC. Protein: CASSRKGSGGYTF.

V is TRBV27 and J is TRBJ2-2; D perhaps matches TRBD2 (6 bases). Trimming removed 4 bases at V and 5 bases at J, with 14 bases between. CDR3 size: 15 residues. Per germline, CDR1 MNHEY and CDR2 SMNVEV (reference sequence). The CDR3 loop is CASSSGTGGTGELFF. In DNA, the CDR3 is TGTGCCAGCAGTTCTGGCACCGGGGGAACCGGGGAGCTGTTTTTT.

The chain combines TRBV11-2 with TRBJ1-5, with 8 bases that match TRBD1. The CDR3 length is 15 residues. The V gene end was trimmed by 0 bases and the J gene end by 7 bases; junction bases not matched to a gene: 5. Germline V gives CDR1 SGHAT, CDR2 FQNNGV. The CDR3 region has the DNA TGTGCCAGCAGCTTAGACCACAGGGGGGGGCAGCCCCAGCATTTT. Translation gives CASSLDHRGGQPQHF.

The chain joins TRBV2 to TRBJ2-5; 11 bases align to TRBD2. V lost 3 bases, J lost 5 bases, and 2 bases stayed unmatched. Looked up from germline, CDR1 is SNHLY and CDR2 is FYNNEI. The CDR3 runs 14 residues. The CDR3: CASSDIAGGETQYF. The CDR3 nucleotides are TGTGCCAGCAGTGATATAGCGGGAGGGGAGACCCAGTACTTC.

The CDR3 sequence: CASSIQEKPQHF. DNA of the CDR3: TGTGCCAGTAGTATTCAGGAAAAACCCCAGCATTTT. This chain connects TRBV19 to TRBJ1-5, with D unresolved. The length of the CDR3 is 12 residues. Per germline, CDR1 LNHDA and CDR2 SQIVND (reference sequence). V lost 3 bases to trimming and J lost 10 bases, with 10 bases between them.

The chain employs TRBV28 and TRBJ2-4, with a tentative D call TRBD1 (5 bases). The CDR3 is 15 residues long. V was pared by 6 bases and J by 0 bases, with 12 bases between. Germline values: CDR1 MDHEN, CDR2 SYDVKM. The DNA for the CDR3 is TGTGCCAGCAGCCCTGAAGGGGTAGCCAAAAACATTCAGTACTTC. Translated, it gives CASSPEGVAKNIQYF.

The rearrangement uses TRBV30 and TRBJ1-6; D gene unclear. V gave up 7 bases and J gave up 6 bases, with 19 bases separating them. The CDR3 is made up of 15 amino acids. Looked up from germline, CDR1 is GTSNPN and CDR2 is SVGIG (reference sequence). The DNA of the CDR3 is TGTGCCTCACGGAGAGGGATTCTCTCTAATTCACCCCTCCACTTT. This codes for CASRRGILSNSPLHF.

Written as DNA, the CDR3 is TGTGCCAGCAGGGCGGGGGGCTTAGAGCAGTTCTTC. This encodes CASRAGGLEQFF. The chain employs TRBV6-5 and TRBJ2-1; 8 nucleotides line up with TRBD2. The CDR3 runs to 12 residues. V dropped 6 bases and J dropped 10; count of bases not matched to a gene: 5. Germline CDR1 MNHEY, CDR2 SVGAGI.

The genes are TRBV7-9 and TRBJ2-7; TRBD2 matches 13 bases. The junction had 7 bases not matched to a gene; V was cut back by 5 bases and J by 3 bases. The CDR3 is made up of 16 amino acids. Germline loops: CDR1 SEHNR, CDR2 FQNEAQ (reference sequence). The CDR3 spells CASSIRGLAGHYEQYF. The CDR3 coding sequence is TGTGCCAGCAGCATCAGGGGACTAGCGGGACACTACGAGCAGTACTTC.